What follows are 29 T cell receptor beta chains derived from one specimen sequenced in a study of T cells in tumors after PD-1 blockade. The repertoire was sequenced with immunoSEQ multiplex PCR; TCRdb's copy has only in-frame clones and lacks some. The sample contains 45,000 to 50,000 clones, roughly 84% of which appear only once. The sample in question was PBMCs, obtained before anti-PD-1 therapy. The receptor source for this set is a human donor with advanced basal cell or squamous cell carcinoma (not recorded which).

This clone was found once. The CDR3 DNA reads TGTGCCAGACGGCGAATCATGAACACTGAAGCTTTCTTT. The encoded protein is CARRRIMNTEAFF. V gene TRBV2 combines with J gene TRBJ1-1, with D unresolved. The CDR3 loop spans 13 amino acids. Germline V gene data show CDR1 as SNHLY and CDR2 as FYNNEI. Trimming shortened V by 9 bases and J by 0 bases, and 11 bases separated the two germline ends.

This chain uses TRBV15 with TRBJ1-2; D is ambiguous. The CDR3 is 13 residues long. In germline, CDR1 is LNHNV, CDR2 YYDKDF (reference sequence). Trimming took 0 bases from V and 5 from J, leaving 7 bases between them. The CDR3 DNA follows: TGTGCCACCAGCAGAGATACTGTATATGGCTACACCTTC. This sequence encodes CATSRDTVYGYTF.

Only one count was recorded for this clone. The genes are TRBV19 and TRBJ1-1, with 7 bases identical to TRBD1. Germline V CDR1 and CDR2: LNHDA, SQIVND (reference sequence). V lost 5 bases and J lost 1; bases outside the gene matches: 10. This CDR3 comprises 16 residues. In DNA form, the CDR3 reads TGTGCCAGTAGTTTACAGGGGCCCCGCGGGAACACTGAAGCTTTCTTT. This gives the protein CASSLQGPRGNTEAFF.

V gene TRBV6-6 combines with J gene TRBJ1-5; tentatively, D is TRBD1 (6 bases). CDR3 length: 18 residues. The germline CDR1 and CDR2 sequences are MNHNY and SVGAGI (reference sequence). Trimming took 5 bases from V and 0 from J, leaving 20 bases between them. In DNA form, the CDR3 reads TGTGCCAGCAGTCACCCGGGACAAGAACTTTATAGCAATCAGCCCCAGCATTTT. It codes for CASSHPGQELYSNQPQHF.

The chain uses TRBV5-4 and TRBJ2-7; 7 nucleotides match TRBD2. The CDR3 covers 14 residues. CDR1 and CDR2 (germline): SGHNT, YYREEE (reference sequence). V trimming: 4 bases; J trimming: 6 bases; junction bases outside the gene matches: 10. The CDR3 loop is CASSRREDQGEQYF. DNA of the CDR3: TGTGCCAGCAGCAGACGGGAGGACCAGGGCGAGCAGTACTTC.

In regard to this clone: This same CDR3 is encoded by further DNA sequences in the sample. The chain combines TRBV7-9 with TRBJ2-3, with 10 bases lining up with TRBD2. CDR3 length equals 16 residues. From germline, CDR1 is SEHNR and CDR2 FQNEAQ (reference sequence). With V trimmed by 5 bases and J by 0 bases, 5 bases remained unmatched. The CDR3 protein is CASSLASGGSTDTQYF. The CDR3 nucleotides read TGTGCCAGCAGCCTCGCTAGCGGGGGTAGCACAGATACGCAGTATTTT.

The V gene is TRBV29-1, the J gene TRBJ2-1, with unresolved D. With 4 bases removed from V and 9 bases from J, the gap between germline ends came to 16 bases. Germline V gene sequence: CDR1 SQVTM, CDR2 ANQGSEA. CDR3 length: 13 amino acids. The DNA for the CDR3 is TGCAGCGTTGGTAAGACGTCTGTCGGTGAGCAGTTCTTC. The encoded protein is CSVGKTSVGEQFF.

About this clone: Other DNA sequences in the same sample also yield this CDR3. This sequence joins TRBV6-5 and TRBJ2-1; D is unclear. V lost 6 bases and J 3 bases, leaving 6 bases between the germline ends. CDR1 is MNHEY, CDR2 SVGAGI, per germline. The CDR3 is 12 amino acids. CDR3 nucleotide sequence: TGTGCCAGCAGCCCGAGCTACAATGAGCAGTTCTTC. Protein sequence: CASSPSYNEQFF.

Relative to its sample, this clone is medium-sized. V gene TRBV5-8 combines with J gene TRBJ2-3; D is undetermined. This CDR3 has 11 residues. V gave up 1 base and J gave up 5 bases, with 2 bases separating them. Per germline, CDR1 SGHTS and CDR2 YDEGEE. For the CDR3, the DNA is TGTGCCAGCAGCTTGATAGATACGCAGTATTTT. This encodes CASSLIDTQYF.

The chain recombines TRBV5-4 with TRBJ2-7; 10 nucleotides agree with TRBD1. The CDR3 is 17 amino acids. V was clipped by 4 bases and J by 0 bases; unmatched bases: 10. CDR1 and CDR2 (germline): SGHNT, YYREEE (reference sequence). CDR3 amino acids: CASSLAGQGPSSYEQYF. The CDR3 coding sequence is TGTGCCAGCAGCCTCGCGGGACAGGGGCCAAGCTCCTACGAGCAGTACTTC.

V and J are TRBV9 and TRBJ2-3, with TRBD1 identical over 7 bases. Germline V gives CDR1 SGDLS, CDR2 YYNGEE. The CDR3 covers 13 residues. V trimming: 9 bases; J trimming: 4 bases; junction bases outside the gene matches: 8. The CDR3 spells CATSTGSADTQYF. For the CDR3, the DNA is TGTGCCACTTCGACAGGGAGCGCAGATACGCAGTATTTT.

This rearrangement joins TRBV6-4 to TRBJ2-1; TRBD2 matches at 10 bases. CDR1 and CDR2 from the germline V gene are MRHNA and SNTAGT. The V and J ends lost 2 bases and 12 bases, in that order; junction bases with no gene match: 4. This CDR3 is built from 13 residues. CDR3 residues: CASSDQREGRQFF. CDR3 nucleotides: TGTGCCAGCAGTGACCAGCGGGAGGGTAGGCAGTTCTTC.

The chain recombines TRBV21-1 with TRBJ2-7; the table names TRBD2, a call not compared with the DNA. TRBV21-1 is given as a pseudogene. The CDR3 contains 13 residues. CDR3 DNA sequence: TGTGCCAGCAGCGAGCAAATCCTCTCCGAGCAGTACTTC. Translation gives CASSEQILSEQYF.

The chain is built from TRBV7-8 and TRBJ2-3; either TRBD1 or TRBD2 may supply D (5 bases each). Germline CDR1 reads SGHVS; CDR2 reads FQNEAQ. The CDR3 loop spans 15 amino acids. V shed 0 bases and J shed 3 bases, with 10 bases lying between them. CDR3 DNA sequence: TGTGCCAGCAGCTTAGCCGGGGCTTCGACAGATACGCAGTATTTT. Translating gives CASSLAGASTDTQYF.

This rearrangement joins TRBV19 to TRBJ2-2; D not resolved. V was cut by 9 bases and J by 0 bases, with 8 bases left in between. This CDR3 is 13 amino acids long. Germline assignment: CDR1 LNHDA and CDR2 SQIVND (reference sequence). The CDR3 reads CASSNSNTGELFF. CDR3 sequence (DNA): TGTGCCAGCTCGAATTCGAACACCGGGGAGCTGTTTTTT.

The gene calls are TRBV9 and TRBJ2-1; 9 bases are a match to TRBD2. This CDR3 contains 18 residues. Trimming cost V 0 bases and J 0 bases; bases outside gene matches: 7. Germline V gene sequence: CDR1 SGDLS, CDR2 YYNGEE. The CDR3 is CASSVVHGGGASYNEQFF. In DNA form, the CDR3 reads TGTGCCAGCAGCGTAGTACATGGCGGGGGGGCCTCCTACAATGAGCAGTTCTTC.

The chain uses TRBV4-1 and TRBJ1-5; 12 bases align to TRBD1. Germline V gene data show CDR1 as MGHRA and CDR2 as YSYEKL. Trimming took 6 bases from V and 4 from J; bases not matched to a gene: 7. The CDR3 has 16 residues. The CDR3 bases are TGCGCCAGCAGGGGAGAGGGACAGGGGGCTAATCAGCCCCAGCATTTT. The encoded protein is CASRGEGQGANQPQHF.

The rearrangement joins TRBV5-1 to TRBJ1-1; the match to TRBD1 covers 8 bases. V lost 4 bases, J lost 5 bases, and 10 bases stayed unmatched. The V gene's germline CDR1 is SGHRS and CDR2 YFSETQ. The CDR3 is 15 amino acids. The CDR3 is CASSQGQVAGTEAFF. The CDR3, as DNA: TGCGCCAGCAGCCAGGGACAGGTCGCGGGAACTGAAGCTTTCTTT.

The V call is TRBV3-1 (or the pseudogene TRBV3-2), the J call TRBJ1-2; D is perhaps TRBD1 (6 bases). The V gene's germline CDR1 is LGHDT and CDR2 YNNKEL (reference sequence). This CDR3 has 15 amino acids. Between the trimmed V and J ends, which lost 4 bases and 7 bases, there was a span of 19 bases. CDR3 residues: CASSLKGGDIGGYTF. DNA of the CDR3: TGTGCCAGCAGCCTAAAGGGGGGCGACATTGGTGGCTACACCTTC.

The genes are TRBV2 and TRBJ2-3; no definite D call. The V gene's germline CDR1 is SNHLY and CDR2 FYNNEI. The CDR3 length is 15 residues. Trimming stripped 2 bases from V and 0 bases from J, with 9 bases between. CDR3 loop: CASSESPSSTDTQYF. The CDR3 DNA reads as TGTGCCAGCAGTGAATCACCTTCTAGCACAGATACGCAGTATTTT. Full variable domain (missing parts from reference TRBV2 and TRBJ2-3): EPEVTQTPSHQVTQMGQEVILRCVPISNHLYFYWYRQILGQKVEFLVSFYNNEISEKSEIFDDQFSVERPDGSNFTLKIRSTKLEDSAMYFCASSESPSSTDTQYFGPGTRLTVL.

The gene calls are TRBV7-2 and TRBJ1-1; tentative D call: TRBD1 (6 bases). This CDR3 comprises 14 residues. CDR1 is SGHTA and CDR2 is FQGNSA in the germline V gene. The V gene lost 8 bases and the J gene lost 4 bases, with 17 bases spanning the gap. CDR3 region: CASGSGGLGTEAFF. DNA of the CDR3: TGTGCCAGCGGGTCCGGGGGGCTGGGCACTGAAGCTTTCTTT.

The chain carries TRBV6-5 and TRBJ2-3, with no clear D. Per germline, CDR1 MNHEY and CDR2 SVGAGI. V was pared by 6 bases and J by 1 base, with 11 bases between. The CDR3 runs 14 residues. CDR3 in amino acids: CASSHDRGTDTQYF. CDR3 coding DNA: TGTGCCAGCAGCCACGATAGGGGCACAGATACGCAGTATTTT.

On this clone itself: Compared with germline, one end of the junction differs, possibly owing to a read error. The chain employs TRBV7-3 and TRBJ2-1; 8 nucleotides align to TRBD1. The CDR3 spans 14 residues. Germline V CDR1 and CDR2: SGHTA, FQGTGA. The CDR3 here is CASSLMQGANEQFF. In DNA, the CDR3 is TGTGCCAGCAGTTTAATGCAGGGGGCAAATGAGCAGTTCTTC.

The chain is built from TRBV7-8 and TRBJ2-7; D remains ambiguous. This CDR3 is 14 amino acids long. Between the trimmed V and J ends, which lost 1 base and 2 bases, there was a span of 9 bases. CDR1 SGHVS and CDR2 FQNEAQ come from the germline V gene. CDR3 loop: CASSLVAKTYEQYF. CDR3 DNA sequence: TGTGCCAGCAGCTTAGTCGCGAAAACCTACGAGCAGTACTTC. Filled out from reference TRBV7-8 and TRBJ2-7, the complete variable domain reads GAGVSQSPRYKVAKRGQDVALRCDPISGHVSLFWYQQALGQGPEFLTYFQNEAQLDKSGLPSDRFFAERPEGSVSTLKIQRTQQEDSAVYLCASSLVAKTYEQYFGPGTRLTVT.

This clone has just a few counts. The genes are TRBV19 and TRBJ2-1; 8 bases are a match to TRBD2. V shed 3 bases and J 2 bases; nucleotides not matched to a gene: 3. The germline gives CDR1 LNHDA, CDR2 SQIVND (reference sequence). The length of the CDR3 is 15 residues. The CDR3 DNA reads TGTGCCAGTAGTATCGTAGCGGGACCCTACAATGAGCAGTTCTTC. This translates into CASSIVAGPYNEQFF.

The CDR3 reads CASSQEAGGGSGLAETQYF. In nucleotides, the CDR3 is TGTGCCAGCAGCCAGGAGGCTGGGGGCGGCTCGGGTTTGGCAGAGACCCAGTACTTC. The J gene is TRBJ2-5, the V gene TRBV9; TRBD1 is a possible D gene (6 bases). CDR1 and CDR2 from the germline V gene are SGDLS and YYNGEE. The CDR3 covers 19 residues. V was shortened by 4 bases and J by 4 bases, with 29 bases between the two germline ends. Drawing the rest from reference TRBV9 and TRBJ2-5, the complete variable domain is DSGVTQTPKHLITATGQRVTLRCSPRSGDLSVYWYQQSLDQGLQFLIQYYNGEERAKGNILERFSAQQFPDLHSELNLSSLELGDSALYFCASSQEAGGGSGLAETQYFGPGTRLLVL.

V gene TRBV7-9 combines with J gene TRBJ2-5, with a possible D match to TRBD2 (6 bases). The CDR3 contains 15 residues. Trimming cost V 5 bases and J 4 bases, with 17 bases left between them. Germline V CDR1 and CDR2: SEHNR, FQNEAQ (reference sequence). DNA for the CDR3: TGTGCCAGCAGCCCCGGGACTGAGGAGAGAGAGACCCAGTACTTC. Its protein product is CASSPGTEERETQYF.

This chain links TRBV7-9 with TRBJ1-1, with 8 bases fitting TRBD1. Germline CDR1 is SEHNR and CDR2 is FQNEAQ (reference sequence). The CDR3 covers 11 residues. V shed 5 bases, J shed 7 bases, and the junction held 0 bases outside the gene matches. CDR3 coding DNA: TGTGCCAGCAGCGACAGGGGTGAAGCTTTCTTT. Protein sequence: CASSDRGEAFF. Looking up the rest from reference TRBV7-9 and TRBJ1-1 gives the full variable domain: DTGVSQNPRHKITKRGQNVTFRCDPISEHNRLYWYRQTLGQGPEFLTYFQNEAQLEKSRLLSDRFSAERPKGSFSTLEIQRTEQGDSAMYLCASSDRGEAFFGQGTRLTVV.

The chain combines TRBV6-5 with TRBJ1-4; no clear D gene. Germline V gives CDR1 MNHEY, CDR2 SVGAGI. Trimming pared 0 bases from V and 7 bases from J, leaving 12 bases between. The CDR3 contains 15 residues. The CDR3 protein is CASSYSSGSGEKLFF. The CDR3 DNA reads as TGTGCCAGCAGTTACTCTTCGGGATCCGGTGAAAAACTGTTTTTT.